In its sample, the clone carrying this TCR beta chain was seen once. With random hexamers, roughly 0.45 to 1 ug RNA was reverse transcribed. Multiplex PCR with immunoSEQ amplified the TCR beta CDR3 across 54 Vbeta and 13 Jbeta. TCRdb reprocessed the immunoSEQ multiplex PCR reads with MiXCR, giving one entry per CDR3 protein. The sample contains 200,000 to 300,000 distinct CDR3 sequences, 96% of which appear only once. Deletions cut 3 bases from V and 10 bases from J, with 13 bases between. Germline V gene lookup returns CDR1 MGHRA and CDR2 YSYEKL. The CDR3 runs to 13 residues. The sample comes from a study of CD8 T cells in Susac syndrome. Sequencing of TCR beta was undertaken in CD8+ and CD4+ T cells derived from blood. Negative isolation was used for CD8+ and CD4+ T cells and FACS enrichment for TEMRA cells.

The sequenced material came from CD4+ T cells from PBMCs. The sequence came from a human donor with Susac syndrome. The rearrangement uses TRBV4-1 and TRBJ2-1; D possibly corresponds to TRBD2 (6 bases). This CDR3 reads CASSQGLSPEQFF. The CDR3 DNA is TGCGCCAGCAGCCAGGGACTCTCCCCCGAGCAGTTCTTC.